The 9 T cell receptor beta chains presented below share a single source sample, sequenced in a study of T cells in Graves' hyperthyroidism and ophthalmopathy. Authors of the study amplified TCR beta CDR3 regions from RNA transcripts. TCR CDR3 regions were first amplified by RT-PCR with HTBI primers. TCRdb re-called the multiplex PCR reads through MiXCR, storing one row per CDR3 protein. Of hundreds of thousands of distinct CDR3 sequences in the sample, around 22% were seen once. The sample was blood. Every receptor here comes from a woman aged 25 to 39 with Graves' ophthalmopathy.

This clonotype was found many times. The chain uses TRBV6-5 and TRBJ1-5; D is unclear. CDR1 and CDR2 from the germline V gene are MNHEY and SVGAGI. V dropped 2 bases and J dropped 0 bases, with 14 bases sitting between them. CDR3 size: 17 residues. Written as DNA, the CDR3 is TGTGCCAGCAGTTACGCAAGGATACCTTATAGCAATCAGCCCCAGCATTTT. This codes for CASSYARIPYSNQPQHF.

J is TRBJ1-5 and V is TRBV24-1; possibly TRBD1 for D (6 bases). Trimming stripped 3 bases from V and 6 bases from J, with 20 bases between. The CDR3 has 17 amino acids. The germline gives CDR1 KGHDR, CDR2 SFDVKD. The DNA of the CDR3 is TGTGCCACCAGTGATCGGGGTGGAGGACAGTCCTCTCAGCCCCAGCATTTT. Its protein is CATSDRGGGQSSQPQHF.

This clonotype was counted only a few times. The V call is TRBV20-1, the J call TRBJ2-6; a possible D gene is TRBD1 (6 bases). This CDR3 is 17 amino acids long. V shed 3 bases and J shed 3 bases, with 18 bases lying between them. Germline CDR1 and CDR2: DFQATT and SNEGSKA (reference sequence). The DNA of the CDR3 is TGCAGTGCTAGTTCAGGCAGGGACATATATGGGGCCAACGTCCTGACTTTC. It codes for CSASSGRDIYGANVLTF.

This clonotype appeared many times. The chain joins TRBV12-5 to TRBJ1-2; D may be TRBD1 (5 bases). Germline CDR1 LGHNT, CDR2 FRNRAP. Deletions cut 5 bases from V and 0 bases from J, with 7 bases between. The CDR3 is 13 residues long. The DNA of the CDR3 is TGTGCTAGTGGTAGACAGACTAACTATGGCTACACCTTC. Amino acid sequence: CASGRQTNYGYTF.

The rearrangement links TRBV5-1 to TRBJ2-6, with D unresolved. The V and J ends lost 0 bases and 0 bases respectively, with 7 bases between them. CDR3 length: 16 amino acids. Germline CDR1 and CDR2: SGHRS and YFSETQ. The CDR3 loop reads CASSLDLRSGANVLTF. The CDR3 DNA follows: TGCGCCAGCAGCTTGGATCTCCGCTCTGGGGCCAACGTCCTGACTTTC.

This clonotype occurred once. The chain joins TRBV12-3 or TRBV12-4 to TRBJ2-7; weak D call: TRBD2 (6 bases). CDR3 size: 14 residues. Between the trimmed V and J ends, which lost 2 bases and 6 bases, there was a span of 14 bases. The CDR3 bases are TGTGCCAGCAGTTTAAACGGGAGAACGAGCGAGCAGTACTTC. It codes for CASSLNGRTSEQYF.

This clonotype was observed many times. J is TRBJ2-2 and V is TRBV12-3 or TRBV12-4; 10 bases are shared with TRBD2. The junction had 11 bases not matched to a gene; V was cut back by 7 bases and J by 9 bases. This CDR3 has 15 amino acids. The CDR3 nucleotides are TGTGCCAGCACCTCTAGCGCTAGCGGGGGCCGGGAGCTGTTTTTT. It is translated as CASTSSASGGRELFF.

The sample holds many counts of this clonotype. At one of its ends the junction is not consistent with the germline gene, which may arise from a read error. The chain links TRBV9 to TRBJ1-5, with 7 bases lining up with TRBD1. Germline V gives CDR1 SGDLS, CDR2 YYNGEE. The CDR3 loop spans 14 amino acids. CDR3 DNA sequence: TGTGCCAGCAGCGCCCGGGACAGCACTCAGCCCCAGCATTTT. It yields the protein CASSARDSTQPQHF.

About this clonotype itself: One junction end disagrees with the germline gene, perhaps due to a read error. This sequence joins TRBV12-3 or TRBV12-4 and TRBJ2-5, with 7 bases identical to TRBD2. This CDR3 contains 14 residues. The CDR3 DNA reads TGTGCCAACAGTTTGCCTAGCGGCCAAGAGACCCAGGACTTC. This sequence encodes CANSLPSGQETQDF.